A selection of T cell receptor beta chains follows, all from one sample in a study of T cell repertoires in cytomegalovirus infection. No antigens are known for them. One entry per CDR3 protein, called by TCRdb with MiXCR from the reads. Of 150,000 to 200,000 distinct CDR3 sequences listed, 20% to 25% were seen once; the top ten hold roughly 27%. Source: CD8+ T cells from cultured PBMCs, taken from culture after CMV antigen stimulation. The receptors were gathered from a human donor in good health (CMV status not recorded). Some clones in this sample may be carry-over from other donors' samples. Both conserved end residues are part of each CDR3. Each record gives: V gene, J gene, clone size, D gene, CDR3 DNA, CDR3 protein. A D gene is named only where the DNA matches it firmly. A clone size is listed for some rows: how often the clone was seen (once, few, many), or a class if it is expanded.

v_gene: TRBV7-8
j_gene: TRBJ1-1
abundance: NA
d_gene: TRBD1
CDR3nt: TGTGCCAGCAGCACGTGGACAGGGCTGGTGAACACTGAAGCTTTCTTT
CDR3aa: CASSTWTGLVNTEAFF

v_gene: TRBV7-8
j_gene: TRBJ1-1
abundance: few
d_gene: TRBD1
CDR3nt: TGTGCCAGCAGCCCCACTAACAGGGGGGATGAAGCTTTCTTT
CDR3aa: CASSPTNRGDEAFF

v_gene: TRBV18
j_gene: TRBJ1-1
abundance: many
d_gene: NA
CDR3nt: TGTGCCAGCTCACCCCTAAGTCTGACCGTAACCCCTGAAGCTTTCTTT
CDR3aa: CASSPLSLTVTPEAFF

v_gene: TRBV4-3
j_gene: TRBJ2-1
abundance: few
d_gene: TRBD2
CDR3nt: TGCGCCAGCAGCCTGAGCGGGGCGAGCTCCTACAATGAGCAGTTCTTC
CDR3aa: CASSLSGASSYNEQFF

v_gene: TRBV12-3/TRBV12-4
j_gene: TRBJ1-6
abundance: few
d_gene: NA
CDR3nt: TGTGCCAGCAGGCTGGGACACCTCGGCTCCTATAATTCACCCCTCCACTTT
CDR3aa: CASRLGHLGSYNSPLHF

v_gene: TRBV7-8
j_gene: TRBJ2-5
abundance: NA
d_gene: NA
CDR3nt: TGTGCCAGCTCGCCTAATGGGGAGACCCAGTACTTC
CDR3aa: CASSPNGETQYF

v_gene: TRBV7-6
j_gene: TRBJ2-2
abundance: NA
d_gene: NA
CDR3nt: TGTGCCAGCAGCCTGACTCAAAGCAGGGCCGGGGAGCTGTTTTTT
CDR3aa: CASSLTQSRAGELFF

v_gene: TRBV12-3/TRBV12-4
j_gene: TRBJ1-2
abundance: few
d_gene: TRBD1
CDR3nt: TGTGCCAGCAGTCATACCGGGACAGGGGCTCCCTATGGCTACACCTTC
CDR3aa: CASSHTGTGAPYGYTF

v_gene: TRBV7-8
j_gene: TRBJ1-5
abundance: NA
d_gene: NA
CDR3nt: TGTGCCAGCAGCTTAGACCGACACGTCAATCAGCCCCAGCATTTT
CDR3aa: CASSLDRHVNQPQHF

v_gene: TRBV27
j_gene: TRBJ1-3
abundance: NA
d_gene: TRBD1
CDR3nt: TGTGCCAGCAGTCCCGGACAGGGCCACACCATATATTTT
CDR3aa: CASSPGQGHTIYF

v_gene: TRBV4-1
j_gene: TRBJ2-7
abundance: many
d_gene: TRBD1
CDR3nt: TGCGCCAGCAGCCAGATTGTCCAGGGGGCCTACGAGCAGTACTTC
CDR3aa: CASSQIVQGAYEQYF

v_gene: TRBV29-1
j_gene: TRBJ2-1
abundance: NA
d_gene: TRBD2
CDR3nt: TGCAGCGTTGAAGGAAGGACCCAGGTGATTAGAGCGGGGAGCTCCTACAATGAGCAGTTCTTC
CDR3aa: CSVEGRTQVIRAGSSYNEQFF

v_gene: TRBV28
j_gene: TRBJ1-2
abundance: NA
d_gene: TRBD1
CDR3nt: TGTGCCAGCAGTTCAACGAACAGGGGGCGCGACTATGGCTACACCTTC
CDR3aa: CASSSTNRGRDYGYTF

v_gene: TRBV4-2
j_gene: TRBJ1-1
abundance: NA
d_gene: NA
CDR3nt: TGTGCCAGCAGCCAAGAAGTGACCATGAACACTGAAGCTTTCTTT
CDR3aa: CASSQEVTMNTEAFF

v_gene: TRBV6-2/TRBV6-3
j_gene: TRBJ1-1
abundance: NA
d_gene: NA
CDR3nt: TGTGCCAGCAGTATACCCGGACAGAGTGCGAACACTGAAGCTTTCTTT
CDR3aa: CASSIPGQSANTEAFF

v_gene: TRBV7-2
j_gene: TRBJ1-2
abundance: NA
d_gene: NA
CDR3nt: TGTGCCAGCAGCTTATATGTCAGGGTCGTCGATGGCTACACCTTC
CDR3aa: CASSLYVRVVDGYTF

v_gene: TRBV5-5
j_gene: TRBJ1-1
abundance: NA
d_gene: NA
CDR3nt: TGTGCCAGCAGCTTCCCCTCCTCCGATCAACGGAACACTGAAGCTTTCTTT
CDR3aa: CASSFPSSDQRNTEAFF

v_gene: TRBV12-3/TRBV12-4
j_gene: TRBJ1-2
abundance: few
d_gene: TRBD1
CDR3nt: TGTGCCAGCAGTTTAAGGGAAACAGGGGCGTCAAATGGCTACACCTTC
CDR3aa: CASSLRETGASNGYTF

v_gene: TRBV7-8
j_gene: TRBJ2-5
abundance: NA
d_gene: NA
CDR3nt: TGTGCCAGCAGCATCTACAGGAGCGAAGAGACCCAGTACTTC
CDR3aa: CASSIYRSEETQYF

v_gene: TRBV7-3
j_gene: TRBJ2-1
abundance: few
d_gene: NA
CDR3nt: TGTGCCAGCAGCTCCCCCACACAGGGAGATGAGCAGTTCTTC
CDR3aa: CASSSPTQGDEQFF

v_gene: TRBV24-1
j_gene: TRBJ1-2
abundance: NA
d_gene: NA
CDR3nt: TGTGCCACCCAAACAGGCAACTATGGCTACACCTTC
CDR3aa: CATQTGNYGYTF

v_gene: TRBV7-3
j_gene: TRBJ1-1
abundance: few
d_gene: NA
CDR3nt: TGTGCCAGCAGCTTCTCAGGGGACACTGAAGCTTTCTTT
CDR3aa: CASSFSGDTEAFF

v_gene: TRBV5-8
j_gene: TRBJ1-5
abundance: NA
d_gene: NA
CDR3nt: TGTGCCAGCAGCTTGGTGGGTTCCAAAAATCAGCCCCAGCATTTT
CDR3aa: CASSLVGSKNQPQHF

v_gene: TRBV7-2
j_gene: TRBJ2-5
abundance: few
d_gene: TRBD1
CDR3nt: TGTGCCGGGGGGACAGGGGGTCTGGAGACCCAGTACTTC
CDR3aa: CAGGTGGLETQYF

v_gene: TRBV29-1
j_gene: TRBJ1-1
abundance: many
d_gene: TRBD1
CDR3nt: TGCAGCGTCCCGACAGGGAATACGAACACTGAAGCTTTCTTT
CDR3aa: CSVPTGNTNTEAFF

v_gene: TRBV4-1
j_gene: TRBJ2-7
abundance: NA
d_gene: TRBD1
CDR3nt: TGCGCCAGCAGCCAAGAGGGCCAGGGGGTGCATATCTCCTACGAGCAGTACTTC
CDR3aa: CASSQEGQGVHISYEQYF